The entry that follows covers one T cell receptor (beta chain) sequence. Germline V gene data show CDR1 as LNHDA and CDR2 as SQIVND (reference sequence). J gave up 2 bases and V 5 bases, and 5 bases lay outside the gene matches. The CDR3 length is 15 residues. The source of the sample is a study of cytomegalovirus exposure and HLA in healthy donors. Libraries were prepared by immunoSEQ multiplex PCR; TCRdb keeps only in-frame clonotypes and omits some of them. The repertoire holds 250,000 to 400,000 clones, approximately 91% seen once, with around 0.96% in the top ten. The chain couples TRBV19 to TRBJ2-7; 11 positions agree with TRBD1. The sequenced sample was PBMCs. This sequence was found in a young man in good health and CMV-seronegative. In nucleotides, the CDR3 is TGTGCCAGTAGTTTCGGGACAGGGGGGACCTACGAGCAGTACTTC. Protein sequence: CASSFGTGGTYEQYF.